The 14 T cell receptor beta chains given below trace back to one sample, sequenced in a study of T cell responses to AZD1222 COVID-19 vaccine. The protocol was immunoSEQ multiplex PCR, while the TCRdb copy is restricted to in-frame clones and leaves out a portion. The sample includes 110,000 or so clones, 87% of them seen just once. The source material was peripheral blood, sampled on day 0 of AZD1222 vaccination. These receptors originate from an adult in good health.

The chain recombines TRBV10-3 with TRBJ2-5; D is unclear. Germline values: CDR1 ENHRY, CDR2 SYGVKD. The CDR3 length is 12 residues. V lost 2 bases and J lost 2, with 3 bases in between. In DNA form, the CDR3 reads TGTGCCATCAGTGAGCCTCAAGAGACCCAGTACTTC. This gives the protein CAISEPQETQYF.

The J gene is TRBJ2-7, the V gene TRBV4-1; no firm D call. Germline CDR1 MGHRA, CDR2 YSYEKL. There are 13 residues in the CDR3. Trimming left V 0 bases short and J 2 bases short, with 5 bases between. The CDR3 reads CASSQDTPYEQYF. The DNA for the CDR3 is TGCGCCAGCAGCCAAGATACCCCCTACGAGCAGTACTTC.

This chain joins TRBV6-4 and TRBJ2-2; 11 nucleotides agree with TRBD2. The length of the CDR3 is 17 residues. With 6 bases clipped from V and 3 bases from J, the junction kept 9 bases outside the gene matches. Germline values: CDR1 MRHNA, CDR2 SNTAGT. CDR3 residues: CASSVAGGTLDTGELFF. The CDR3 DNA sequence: TGTGCCAGCAGCGTAGCGGGAGGGACTCTCGACACCGGGGAGCTGTTTTTT.

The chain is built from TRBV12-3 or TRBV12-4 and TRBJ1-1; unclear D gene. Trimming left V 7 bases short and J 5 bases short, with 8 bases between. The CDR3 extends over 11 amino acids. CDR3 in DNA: TGTGCCAGCACCCCCGGAACTGAAGCTTTCTTT. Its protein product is CASTPGTEAFF.

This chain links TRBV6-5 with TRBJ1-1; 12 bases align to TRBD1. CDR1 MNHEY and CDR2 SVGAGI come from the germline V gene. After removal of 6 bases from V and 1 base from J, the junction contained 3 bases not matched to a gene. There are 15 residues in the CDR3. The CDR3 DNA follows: TGTGCCAGCAGGGGACAGGGGGCCGAGAACACTGAAGCTTTCTTT. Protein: CASRGQGAENTEAFF.

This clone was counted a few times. The CDR3 sequence is CAISEGSGDTQYF. The CDR3 DNA follows: TGTGCCATCAGTGAGGGGTCGGGAGATACGCAGTATTTT. This rearrangement joins TRBV10-3 to TRBJ2-3; no firm D call. Germline CDR1 is ENHRY and CDR2 is SYGVKD. The CDR3 contains 13 residues. Trimming removed 2 bases at V and 5 bases at J, with 8 bases between.

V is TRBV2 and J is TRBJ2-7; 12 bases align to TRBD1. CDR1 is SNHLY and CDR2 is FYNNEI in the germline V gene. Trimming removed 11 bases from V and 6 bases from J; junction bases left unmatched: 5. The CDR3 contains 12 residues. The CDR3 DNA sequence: TGTGCCGGGGGACAGGGGGCCTTCGAGCAGTACTTC. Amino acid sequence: CAGGQGAFEQYF.

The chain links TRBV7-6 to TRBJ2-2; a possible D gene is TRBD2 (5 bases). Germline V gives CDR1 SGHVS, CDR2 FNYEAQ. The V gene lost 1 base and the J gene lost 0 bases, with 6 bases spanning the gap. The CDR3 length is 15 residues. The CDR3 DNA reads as TGTGCCAGCAGCTTAGAGAGGGCGAACACCGGGGAGCTGTTTTTT. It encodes CASSLERANTGELFF.

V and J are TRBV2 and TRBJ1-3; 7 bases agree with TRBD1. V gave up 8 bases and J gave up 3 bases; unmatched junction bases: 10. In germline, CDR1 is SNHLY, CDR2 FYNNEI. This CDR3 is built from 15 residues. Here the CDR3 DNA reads TGTGCCAGCCGATACCAGACAGGGAGTGGAAACACCATATATTTT. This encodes CASRYQTGSGNTIYF. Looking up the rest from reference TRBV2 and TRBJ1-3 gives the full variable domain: EPEVTQTPSHQVTQMGQEVILRCVPISNHLYFYWYRQILGQKVEFLVSFYNNEISEKSEIFDDQFSVERPDGSNFTLKIRSTKLEDSAMYFCASRYQTGSGNTIYFGEGSWLTVV.

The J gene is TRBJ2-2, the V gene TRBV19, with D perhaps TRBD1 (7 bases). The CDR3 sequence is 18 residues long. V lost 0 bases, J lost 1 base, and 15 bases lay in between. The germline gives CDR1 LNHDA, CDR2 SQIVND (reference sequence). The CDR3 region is CASSIETPQGGNTGELFF. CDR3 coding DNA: TGTGCCAGTAGTATAGAAACCCCGCAGGGGGGGAACACCGGGGAGCTGTTTTTT.

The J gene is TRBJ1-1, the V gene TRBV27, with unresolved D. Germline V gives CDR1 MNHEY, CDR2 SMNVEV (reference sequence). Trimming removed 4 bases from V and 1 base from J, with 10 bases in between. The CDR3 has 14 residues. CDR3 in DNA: TGTGCCAGCAGTTCCTCCGTACCGAACACTGAAGCTTTCTTT. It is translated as CASSSSVPNTEAFF.

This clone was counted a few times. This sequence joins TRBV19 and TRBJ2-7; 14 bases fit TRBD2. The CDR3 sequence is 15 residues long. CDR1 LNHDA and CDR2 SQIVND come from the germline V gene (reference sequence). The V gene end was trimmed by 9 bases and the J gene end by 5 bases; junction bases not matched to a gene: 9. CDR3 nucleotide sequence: TGTGCCAGGCCAGGGACTAGCGGGAGAAGGCACGAGCAGTACTTC. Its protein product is CARPGTSGRRHEQYF.

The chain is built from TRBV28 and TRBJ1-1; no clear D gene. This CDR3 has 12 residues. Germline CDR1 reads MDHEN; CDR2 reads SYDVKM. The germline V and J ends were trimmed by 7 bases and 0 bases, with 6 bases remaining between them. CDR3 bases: TGTGCCAGCACAGACATGAACACTGAAGCTTTCTTT. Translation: CASTDMNTEAFF.

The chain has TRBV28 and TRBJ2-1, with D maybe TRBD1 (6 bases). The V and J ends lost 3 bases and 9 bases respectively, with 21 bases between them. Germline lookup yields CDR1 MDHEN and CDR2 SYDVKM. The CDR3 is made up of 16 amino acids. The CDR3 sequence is CASSFPRLAGDSEQFF. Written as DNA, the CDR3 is TGTGCCAGCAGTTTCCCGAGGCTGGCAGGGGATTCTGAGCAGTTCTTC.